This is a list of T cell receptor beta chains from one sample in a study of vaccination and CD4 T cells after COVID-19. These TCRs' antigens remain unknown. MiXCR was run by TCRdb on the PCR reads, yielding one entry per CDR3 protein. The sample holds around 12,000 distinct CDR3 sequences, 35% to 45% seen once. The sequenced sample consisted of cultured CD4+ T cells from blood. These receptors all stem from a human donor with COVID-19. CDR3s include the opening cysteine and the closing phenylalanine or tryptophan. D genes are given only for firm matches. Rows may omit the clone size; those that give it use once, few, many or a size class.

NA | NA | TRBJ2-2 | 13 | TRBV27 | TGTGCCAGCAGTTTCCCGGGCACCGGGGAGCTGTTTTTT | CASSFPGTGELFF
medium-sized | NA | TRBJ1-5 | 16 | TRBV20-1 | TGCAGTGCTAGAGGCAAGACGGCCTATAGCAATCAGCCCCAGCATTTT | CSARGKTAYSNQPQHF
NA | NA | TRBJ1-3 | 15 | TRBV7-8 | TGTGCCAGCAGCTCCCAGGGGTCCTCTGGAAACACCATATATTTT | CASSSQGSSGNTIYF
few | NA | TRBJ2-7 | 14 | TRBV10-1 | TGCGCCAGCAGCCGTGGGATTAGCCTCTACGAGCAGTACTTC | CASSRGISLYEQYF
NA | TRBD2 | TRBJ2-1 | 16 | TRBV6-1 | TGTGCCAGCAGTGCCGTAAGGCGGGGGGGCTTCGATGAGCAGTTCTTC | CASSAVRRGGFDEQFF
NA | NA | TRBJ1-1 | 16 | TRBV5-5 | TGTGCCAGCAGCGTGATGCAGGGGTGGAGGAACACTGAAGCTTTCTTT | CASSVMQGWRNTEAFF
NA | NA | TRBJ2-5 | 17 | TRBV21-1 | TGTGCCAGCAGCAAAGTTCAGGACAGGGGGCAGGGTGAGACCCAGTACTTC | CASSKVQDRGQGETQYF
NA | TRBD1 | TRBJ2-5 | 14 | TRBV6-1 | TGTGCCAGCGCAGTGAGACAGGGTAGAAAGACCCAGTACTTC | CASAVRQGRKTQYF
NA | TRBD1 | TRBJ1-6 | 16 | TRBV5-8 | TGTGCCAGCAGACGACAGGGCTTGTCGTTTAATTCACCCCTCCACTTT | CASRRQGLSFNSPLHF
few | TRBD2 | TRBJ2-5 | 16 | TRBV6-1 | TGTGCCAGCCCCCGTCCCACTAGCGGGGGGATACAGACCCAGTACTTC | CASPRPTSGGIQTQYF
few | NA | TRBJ1-6 | 15 | TRBV15 | TGTGCCACCAGCAGAGGACCCCTAGGAAATTCACCCCTCCACTTT | CATSRGPLGNSPLHF
NA | TRBD1 | TRBJ2-7 | 13 | TRBV6-1 | TGTGCCACCCACCGTGGGACAGCTTACGAGCAGTACTTC | CATHRGTAYEQYF
medium-sized | NA | TRBJ1-1 | 12 | TRBV20-1 | TGCAGTGCTAGAGAAAGTACAGGGCGAGCTTTCTTT | CSARESTGRAFF
NA | NA | TRBJ2-5 | 15 | TRBV20-1 | TGCAGTGCTAGGGGTCATACAGGTTTCCAAGAGACCCAGTACTTC | CSARGHTGFQETQYF
NA | TRBD1 | TRBJ2-7 | 15 | TRBV10-3 | TGTGCCATCAGTGAGTGGGACAGGACAAATAGCGAGCAGTACTTC | CAISEWDRTNSEQYF
few | TRBD2 | TRBJ2-5 | 14 | TRBV7-2 | TGTGCCAGCAGCGAGCGGGGGGGCCTAGAGACCCAGTACTTC | CASSERGGLETQYF
NA | TRBD1 | TRBJ2-1 | 15 | TRBV9 | TGTGCCAGCAGCACAAGACAGGGACACTACAATGAGCAGTTCTTC | CASSTRQGHYNEQFF
few | NA | TRBJ1-1 | 14 | TRBV7-2 | TGTGCCAGCAGCTTAGGGGGAGTGAACACTGAAGCTTTCTTT | CASSLGGVNTEAFF
NA | NA | TRBJ1-2 | 13 | TRBV5-1 | TGCGCCAGCAGCCCAGAGGTAGTCTATGGCTACACCTTC | CASSPEVVYGYTF
NA | TRBD2 | TRBJ2-3 | 18 | TRBV19 | TGTGCCAGTAGTCTGGGACTAGCGGGGGGCGGAGGCACAGATACGCAGTATTTT | CASSLGLAGGGGTDTQYF
NA | TRBD1 | TRBJ2-1 | 16 | TRBV12-3/TRBV12-4 | TGTGCCAGCAGTTTATGGATGCGGAGACAGGGCGATGAGCAGTTCTTC | CASSLWMRRQGDEQFF
NA | NA | TRBJ1-1 | 15 | TRBV19 | TGTGCCAGTAGTATAGTGGGCAGCATGAACACTGAAGCTTTCTTT | CASSIVGSMNTEAFF
NA | TRBD1 | TRBJ2-5 | 15 | TRBV20-1 | TGCAGTGCTAGACACCCCGGGACAGCCCAAGAGACCCAGTACTTC | CSARHPGTAQETQYF
few | NA | TRBJ1-4 | 15 | TRBV15 | TGTGCCACCAGCAGAGAGGTGGGGGGGCGTGAAAAACTGTTTTTT | CATSREVGGREKLFF
once | NA | TRBJ2-5 | 11 | TRBV7-2 | TGTGCCAGCAGCTCCTTGAGTTCCCAGTACTTC | CASSSLSSQYF
few | TRBD1 | TRBJ1-5 | 14 | TRBV6-1 | TGTGCCAGCAGGGAGGACAGGGGGTATCAGCCCCAGCATTTT | CASREDRGYQPQHF
few | TRBD1 | TRBJ1-5 | 15 | TRBV6-1 | TGTGCCAGCAGGAGACAGGGAATGGGAAATCAGCCCCAGCATTTT | CASRRQGMGNQPQHF
few | TRBD1 | TRBJ1-2 | 15 | TRBV6-5 | TGTGCCAGCAGTTACTCCGACAGGGACTACTATGGCTACACCTTC | CASSYSDRDYYGYTF
few | NA | TRBJ1-2 | 12 | TRBV11-1 | TGTGCCAGCTCGACCCGCAGGGAGGGCTACACCTTC | CASSTRREGYTF
NA | NA | TRBJ1-3 | 16 | TRBV10-3 | TGTGCCATCGGGAACAGGGACTTCGGCTCTGGAAACACCATATATTTT | CAIGNRDFGSGNTIYF
NA | NA | TRBJ2-2 | 16 | TRBV5-1 | TGCGCCAGCAGCGTGACCGCAACTTCGAACACCGGGGAGCTGTTTTTT | CASSVTATSNTGELFF
few | TRBD2 | TRBJ2-3 | 18 | TRBV7-2 | TGTGCCAGCAGCTTAGAGCTAGCGGGGGGGCGGAACACAGATACGCAGTATTTT | CASSLELAGGRNTDTQYF
few | NA | TRBJ1-2 | 13 | TRBV20-1 | TGCAGTGCTAGAGGGATTAGGGGACGCGGCTACACCTTC | CSARGIRGRGYTF
few | NA | TRBJ1-5 | 15 | TRBV6-1 | TGTGCCAGCAGTACGGGGCTTGGGGGTTATCAGCCCCAGCATTTT | CASSTGLGGYQPQHF
NA | TRBD1 | TRBJ1-5 | 16 | TRBV7-2 | TGTGCCAGCAGCCCCGAGAGGGGGCGAGGCGGTCAGCCCCAGCATTTT | CASSPERGRGGQPQHF
NA | NA | TRBJ2-1 | 11 | TRBV12-3/TRBV12-4 | TGTGCCAGCACGACCCAAAATGAGCAGTTCTTC | CASTTQNEQFF
NA | NA | TRBJ1-5 | 15 | TRBV10-3 | TGTGCCATCAATCCGAATGGGCTGGGTGGTCAGCCCCAGCATTTT | CAINPNGLGGQPQHF
few | NA | TRBJ1-2 | 13 | TRBV12-3/TRBV12-4 | TGTGCCAGCAGTTTATTTGGGGGTCAGGGCTACACCTTC | CASSLFGGQGYTF
few | NA | TRBJ1-2 | 14 | TRBV19 | TGTGCCAGTAGTTCCCTGGGCAGGAACTATGGCTACACCTTC | CASSSLGRNYGYTF
few | TRBD2 | TRBJ2-5 | 16 | TRBV19 | TGTGCCAGTAGTATAGGCCTCCTCGGGGGAGGGGAGACCCAGTACTTC | CASSIGLLGGGETQYF
few | TRBD2 | TRBJ2-5 | 16 | TRBV19 | TGTGCCAGTAGTACCACTAGCGGGTCGTACCAAGAGACCCAGTACTTC | CASSTTSGSYQETQYF
NA | TRBD1 | TRBJ1-5 | 14 | TRBV5-1 | TGCGCCAGCAGCCCTACAGGGGAGAATCAGCCCCAGCATTTT | CASSPTGENQPQHF
few | NA | TRBJ2-7 | 13 | TRBV7-6 | TGTGCCAGCAGCTTAACAGCCTCCTACGAGCAGTACTTC | CASSLTASYEQYF